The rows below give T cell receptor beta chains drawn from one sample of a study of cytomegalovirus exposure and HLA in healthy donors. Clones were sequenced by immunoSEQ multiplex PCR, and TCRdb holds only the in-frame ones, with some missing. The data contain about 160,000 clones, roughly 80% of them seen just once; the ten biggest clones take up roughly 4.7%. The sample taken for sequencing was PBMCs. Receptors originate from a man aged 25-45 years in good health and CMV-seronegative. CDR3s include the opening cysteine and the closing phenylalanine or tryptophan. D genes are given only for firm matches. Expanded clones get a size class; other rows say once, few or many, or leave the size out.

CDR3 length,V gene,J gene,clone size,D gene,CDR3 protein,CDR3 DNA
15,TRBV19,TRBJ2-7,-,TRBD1,CASSRIQGATYEQYF,TGTGCCAGTAGTAGGATACAGGGGGCTACCTACGAGCAGTACTTC
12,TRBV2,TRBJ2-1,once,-,CASSEGWSEQFF,TGTGCCAGCAGTGAAGGTTGGAGTGAGCAGTTCTTC
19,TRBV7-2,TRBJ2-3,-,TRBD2,CASSPAGWAGGTSTDTQYF,TGTGCCAGCAGCCCCGCCGGCTGGGCGGGAGGGACTAGCACAGATACGCAGTATTTT
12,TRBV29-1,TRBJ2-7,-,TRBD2,CSVGTSVYEQYF,TGCAGCGTTGGGACTAGCGTGTACGAGCAGTACTTC
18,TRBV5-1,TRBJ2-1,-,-,CASSSFRGDAKTYNEQFF,TGCGCCAGCAGCTCGTTCAGGGGGGACGCTAAAACTTACAATGAGCAGTTCTTC
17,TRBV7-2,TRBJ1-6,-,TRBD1,CASSYHRGGSYNSPLHF,TGTGCCAGCAGCTATCACAGGGGGGGCTCCTATAATTCACCCCTCCACTTT
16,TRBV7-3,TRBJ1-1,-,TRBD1,CASSPSAGTANTEAFF,TGTGCCAGCAGCCCCTCCGCCGGGACAGCGAACACTGAAGCTTTCTTT
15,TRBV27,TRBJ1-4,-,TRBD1,CASRRSGTGGEKLFF,TGTGCCAGCCGCCGCAGCGGGACAGGTGGGGAAAAACTGTTTTTT
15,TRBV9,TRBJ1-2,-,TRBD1,CASSVDRGQDYGYTF,TGTGCCAGCAGCGTGGACAGGGGGCAAGACTATGGCTACACCTTC
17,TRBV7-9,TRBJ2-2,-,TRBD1,CASSLALRTGNTGELFF,TGTGCCAGCAGCTTAGCCCTCAGGACAGGCAACACCGGGGAGCTGTTTTTT
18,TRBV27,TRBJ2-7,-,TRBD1,CASGKGARGNYFSYEQYF,TGTGCCAGCGGTAAGGGGGCGCGAGGGAATTATTTCTCCTACGAGCAGTACTTC
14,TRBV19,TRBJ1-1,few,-,CASSIANGNTEAFF,TGTGCCAGTAGTATCGCGAACGGGAACACTGAAGCTTTCTTT
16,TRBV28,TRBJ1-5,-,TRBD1,CASSTQGARSNQPQHF,TGTGCCAGCAGCACACAGGGGGCGAGAAGCAATCAGCCCCAGCATTTT
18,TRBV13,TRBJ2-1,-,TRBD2,CASSSSSGRGDSYNEQFF,TGTGCCAGCAGCTCTTCTAGCGGGAGAGGGGATTCCTACAATGAGCAGTTCTTC
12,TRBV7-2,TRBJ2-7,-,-,CASSLIGREQYF,TGTGCCAGCAGCTTAATAGGCCGGGAACAGTACTTC
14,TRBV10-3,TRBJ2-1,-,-,CAISPLGGANEQFF,TGTGCCATCAGTCCCCTTGGTGGGGCCAATGAGCAGTTCTTC
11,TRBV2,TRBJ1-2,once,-,CASSDRYGYTF,TGTGCCAGCAGTGATCGGTATGGCTACACCTTC
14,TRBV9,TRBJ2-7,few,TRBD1,CASSVVGTGYEQYF,TGTGCCAGCAGCGTAGTGGGGACAGGATACGAGCAGTACTTC
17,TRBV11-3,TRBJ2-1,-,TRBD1,CASSLITDSTGRNEQFF,TGTGCCAGCAGCCTCATCACCGACTCGACAGGGCGCAATGAGCAGTTCTTC
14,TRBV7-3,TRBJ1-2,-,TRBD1,CASSSDRANYGYTF,TGTGCCAGCAGCTCTGACAGGGCGAACTATGGCTACACCTTC
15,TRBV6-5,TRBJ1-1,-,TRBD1,CASSFGTGVDTEAFF,TGTGCCAGCAGCTTCGGGACAGGTGTCGACACTGAAGCTTTCTTT
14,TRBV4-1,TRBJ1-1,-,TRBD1,CASSQTGMNTEAFF,TGCGCCAGCAGCCAGACAGGGATGAACACTGAAGCTTTCTTT
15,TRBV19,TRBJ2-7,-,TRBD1,CASSPGTGNPYEQYF,TGTGCCAGTTCGCCCGGGACAGGGAATCCCTACGAGCAGTACTTC
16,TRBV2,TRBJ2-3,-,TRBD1,CASIQSRDRVADTQYF,TGTGCCAGCATTCAAAGCCGGGACAGGGTAGCAGATACGCAGTATTTT
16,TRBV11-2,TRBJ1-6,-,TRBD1,CASSLERGQGPSPLHF,TGTGCCAGCAGCTTAGAACGGGGACAGGGTCCTTCACCCCTCCACTTT
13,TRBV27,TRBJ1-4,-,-,CASTAGEGRKLFF,TGTGCCAGCACTGCAGGGGAGGGTAGAAAACTGTTTTTT
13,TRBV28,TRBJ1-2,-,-,CASSPPTAGGYTF,TGTGCCAGCAGTCCCCCGACGGCAGGAGGCTACACCTTC
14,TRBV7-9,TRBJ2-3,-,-,CASSLDISTDTQYF,TGTGCCAGCAGCTTAGATATTAGCACAGATACGCAGTATTTT
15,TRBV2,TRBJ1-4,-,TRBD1,CASRPGGQGNEKLFF,TGTGCCAGCAGGCCGGGGGGACAGGGGAATGAAAAACTGTTTTTT
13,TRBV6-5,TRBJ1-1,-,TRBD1,CASRQGMNTEASF,TGTGCCAGCAGACAGGGGATGAACACTGAAGCTTCCTTT
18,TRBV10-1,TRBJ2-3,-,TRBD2,CASSVGTSGRGGSDTQYF,TGCGCCAGCAGTGTCGGGACTAGCGGGAGAGGAGGATCAGATACGCAGTATTTT
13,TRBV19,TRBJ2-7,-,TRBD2,CASIETSGGEQYF,TGTGCCAGTATCGAGACTAGCGGGGGCGAGCAGTACTTC
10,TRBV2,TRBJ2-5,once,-,CASTGETQYF,TGTGCCAGCACCGGGGAGACCCAGTACTTC
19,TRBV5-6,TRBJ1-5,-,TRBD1,CASSLARGTGIRGNQPQHF,TGTGCCAGCAGCTTGGCCAGAGGGACAGGGATACGAGGCAATCAGCCCCAGCATTTT
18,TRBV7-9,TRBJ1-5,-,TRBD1,CSSSLDLQGGNSNQPQHF,TGTTCCAGCAGCTTAGATCTACAGGGGGGAAATAGCAATCAGCCCCAGCATTTT
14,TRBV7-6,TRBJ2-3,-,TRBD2,CASSFSGGTDTQYF,TGTGCCAGCAGCTTTAGCGGGGGCACAGATACGCAGTATTTT
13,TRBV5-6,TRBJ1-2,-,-,CASSLAGNYGYTF,TGTGCCAGCAGCTTGGCGGGGAACTATGGCTACACCTTC
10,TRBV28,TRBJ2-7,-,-,CASRGSEQYF,TGTGCCAGCAGGGGGAGCGAGCAGTACTTC
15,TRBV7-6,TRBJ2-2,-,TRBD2,CASSPGGSHTGELFF,TGTGCCAGCAGCCCCGGGGGGAGTCACACCGGGGAGCTGTTTTTT
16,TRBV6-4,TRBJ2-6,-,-,CASSEDSKSGANVLTF,TGTGCCAGCAGTGAGGACAGCAAGTCTGGGGCCAACGTCCTGACTTTC
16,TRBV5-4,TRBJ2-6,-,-,CASSPREKLGANVLTF,TGTGCCAGCAGCCCCAGGGAAAAACTTGGGGCCAACGTCCTGACTTTC
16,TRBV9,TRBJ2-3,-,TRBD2,CASSADSSGSVDTQYF,TGTGCCAGCAGCGCCGATTCTAGCGGGAGCGTAGATACGCAGTATTTT
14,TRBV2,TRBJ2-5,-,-,CASSEGRFKETQYF,TGTGCCAGCAGTGAAGGGCGGTTCAAAGAGACCCAGTACTTC
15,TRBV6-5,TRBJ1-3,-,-,CASSYKGVSGNTIYF,TGTGCCAGCAGTTATAAGGGGGTCAGTGGAAACACCATATATTTT
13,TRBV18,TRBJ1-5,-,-,CASSQNPEEPQHF,TGTGCCAGCTCACAAAACCCGGAGGAGCCCCAGCATTTT
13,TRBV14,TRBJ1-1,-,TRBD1,CASSLRGRTEAFF,TGTGCCAGCAGCCTCAGGGGGAGGACTGAAGCTTTCTTT
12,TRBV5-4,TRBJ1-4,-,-,CASSGMDSHLFF,TGTGCCAGCAGCGGAATGGACAGCCATCTGTTTTTT
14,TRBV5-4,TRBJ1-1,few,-,CASSLGQANTEAFF,TGTGCCAGCAGCTTAGGTCAGGCGAACACTGAAGCTTTCTTT
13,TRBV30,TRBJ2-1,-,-,CAWSGTSYNEQFF,TGTGCCTGGAGTGGGACTTCATACAATGAGCAGTTCTTC
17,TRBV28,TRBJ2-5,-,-,CASSRRAGRLRRETQYF,TGTGCCAGCAGTCGTCGGGCAGGGAGGTTAAGGCGAGAGACCCAGTACTTC
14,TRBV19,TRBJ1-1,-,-,CASSIRWEDTEAFF,TGTGCCAGTAGTATCAGATGGGAGGACACTGAAGCTTTCTTT
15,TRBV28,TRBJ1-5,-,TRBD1,CASSLWQGATQPQHF,TGTGCCAGCAGTTTATGGCAGGGGGCCACTCAGCCCCAGCATTTT
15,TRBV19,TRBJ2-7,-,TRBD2,CASSMYLAAMSEQYF,TGTGCCAGTAGTATGTATCTAGCGGCGATGAGCGAGCAGTACTTC
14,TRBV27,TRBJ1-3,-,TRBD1,CASGQGGAGNTIYF,TGTGCCAGTGGACAGGGGGGAGCTGGAAACACCATATATTTT
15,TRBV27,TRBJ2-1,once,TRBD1,CASSSLGTGLNEQFF,TGTGCCAGCAGTTCACTAGGGACAGGGTTAAATGAGCAGTTCTTC